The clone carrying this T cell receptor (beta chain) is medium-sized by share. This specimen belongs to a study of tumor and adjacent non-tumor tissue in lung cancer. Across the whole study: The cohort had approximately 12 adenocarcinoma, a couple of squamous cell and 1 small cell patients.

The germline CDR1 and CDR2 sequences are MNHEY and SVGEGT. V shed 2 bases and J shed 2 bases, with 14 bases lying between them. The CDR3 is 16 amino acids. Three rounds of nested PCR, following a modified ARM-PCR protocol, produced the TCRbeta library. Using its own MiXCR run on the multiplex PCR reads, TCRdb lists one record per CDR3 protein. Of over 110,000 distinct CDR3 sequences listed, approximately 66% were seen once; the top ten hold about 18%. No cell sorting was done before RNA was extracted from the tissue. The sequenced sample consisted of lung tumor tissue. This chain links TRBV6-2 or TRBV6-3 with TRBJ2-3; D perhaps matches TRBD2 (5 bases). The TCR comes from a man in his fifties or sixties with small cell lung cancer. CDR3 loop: CASSYTDSPFTDTQYF. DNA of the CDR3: TGTGCCAGCAGTTACACGGACTCACCCTTCACAGATACGCAGTATTTT.